A selection of T cell receptor beta chains follows, all from one sample in a study of a mutant IDH1 vaccine in newly diagnosed glioma. This table comes from immunoSEQ multiplex PCR, and its TCRdb copy is limited to in-frame clones, with some not included. The table lists over 25,000 clones, around 87% of them singletons. These receptors have no identified antigens. Source: peripheral blood mononuclear cells (PBMCs), taken from a glioma patient whose treatment included an IDH1 peptide vaccine. The receptors here all came from a woman aged 40-49 years with glioma. Some clones in this sample may be carry-over from other donors' samples. CDR3s include the opening cysteine and the closing phenylalanine or tryptophan. The D gene is left open where the match is weak. Where a row states a size, it is once, few, many or the class of an expanded clone; other rows omit it.

CASSRGDTSGANVLTF,TGCGCCAGCAGCCGGGGGGACACATCTGGGGCCAACGTCCTGACTTTC,.,TRBV4-1,TRBJ2-6,.
CASSLGLAGSGETQYF,TGCGCCAGCAGCCTGGGACTAGCGGGGTCGGGGGAGACCCAGTACTTC,.,TRBV5-1,TRBJ2-5,TRBD2
CASVEGPTDTQYF,TGTGCTTCGGTGGAGGGGCCCACAGATACGCAGTATTTT,.,TRBV6-1,TRBJ2-3,.
CSATRLPDPEQFF,TGCAGCGCCACCCGCCTCCCAGACCCTGAGCAGTTCTTC,.,TRBV29-1,TRBJ2-1,.
CASSLGLGAGTGAYEQYF,TGTGCCAGCAGCTTAGGATTGGGAGCCGGGACAGGGGCCTACGAGCAGTACTTC,.,TRBV11-3,TRBJ2-7,TRBD1
CASSQEGGGYTF,TGTGCCAGCAGCCAAGAAGGGGGTGGCTACACCTTC,.,TRBV4-2,TRBJ1-2,.
CASNLGGFSTDTQYF,TGTGCCAGCAACTTAGGCGGTTTTAGCACAGATACGCAGTATTTT,.,TRBV7-2,TRBJ2-3,.
CASSKVESNNEQFF,TGTGCCAGCAGCAAAGTTGAGTCAAACAATGAGCAGTTCTTC,few,TRBV21-1,TRBJ2-1,.
CASSVEAGGPYEQYF,TGTGCCAGCAGCGTAGAGGCCGGCGGCCCCTACGAGCAGTACTTC,.,TRBV9,TRBJ2-7,.
CASSPDTSGNTIYF,TGTGCCAGCAGCCCAGACACCTCTGGAAACACCATATATTTT,.,TRBV7-2,TRBJ1-3,.
CASSGGIQGGERNEQFF,TGTGCCAGCTCAGGAGGGATACAGGGAGGAGAAAGAAATGAGCAGTTCTTC,.,TRBV18,TRBJ2-1,.
CAGSQDSGSYNEQFF,TGCGCCGGCAGCCAAGACAGCGGTTCCTACAATGAGCAGTTCTTC,.,TRBV4-3,TRBJ2-1,.
CSVKGVLWGQGRLGNEQFF,TGCAGCGTTAAGGGGGTTCTGTGGGGACAGGGTAGATTGGGCAATGAGCAGTTCTTC,.,TRBV29-1,TRBJ2-1,TRBD1
CASSSLVLGRNSPLHF,TGTGCCAGCAGTTCACTTGTCCTCGGAAGGAATTCACCCCTCCACTTT,.,TRBV7-9,TRBJ1-6,.
CASSHSQTGELFF,TGCGCCAGCAGCCATTCACAAACCGGGGAGCTGTTTTTT,.,TRBV4-3,TRBJ2-2,.
CSVGGLSYEQYF,TGCAGCGTTGGGGGTCTTTCCTACGAGCAGTACTTC,.,TRBV29-1,TRBJ2-7,.
CASSQGRGQPQHF,TGCGCCAGCAGCCAAGGTCGGGGTCAGCCCCAGCATTTT,.,TRBV4-3,TRBJ1-5,.
CASSIGTETYEQYF,TGTGCCAGTAGTATAGGGACGGAGACCTACGAGCAGTACTTC,.,TRBV19,TRBJ2-7,.
CASSVTGISYEQYF,TGTGCCAGCAGCGTTACCGGGATATCCTACGAGCAGTACTTC,.,TRBV27,TRBJ2-7,.
CASSGVGANVLTF,TGTGCCAGCAGCGGGGTTGGGGCCAACGTCCTGACTTTC,.,TRBV7-3,TRBJ2-6,.
CARSPPPRHNEQFF,TGTGCCAGAAGCCCACCCCCCCGTCACAATGAGCAGTTCTTC,.,TRBV5-3,TRBJ2-1,.
CSVLTGGASSYTF,TGCAGCGTTCTTACAGGGGGCGCATCAAGCTACACCTTC,.,TRBV29-1,TRBJ1-2,TRBD1
CASSLQGLPLHF,TGTGCCAGCAGCTTACAGGGTTTGCCCCTCCACTTT,few,TRBV7-2,TRBJ1-6,.
CASSPPAGPWGQFF,TGTGCCAGCTCACCCCCAGCGGGCCCCTGGGGGCAGTTCTTC,.,TRBV18,TRBJ2-1,.